This T cell receptor (beta chain) was observed in a study of cytomegalovirus exposure and HLA in healthy donors. Findings and caveats of the study: Sequence variants that were highly shared formed a cluster that was likely a sequencing artifact. With further analysis later on, most CMV-associated TCR beta chains appeared HLA-restricted.

This clone was picked up one time. The antigen is undetermined. Other DNA sequences from this sample encode an identical CDR3 as well. J lost 0 bases, V lost 5 bases, and 18 bases had no gene match. CDR1 SGHVS and CDR2 FQNEAQ come from the germline V gene. This CDR3 is built from 20 residues. The PCR used 60 Vbeta and 13 Jbeta primers. Sequencing used immunoSEQ multiplex PCR; TCRdb keeps in-frame clones, though not all of them. The data show approximately 150,000 clones, 73% seen once. The rearrangement joins TRBV7-8 to TRBJ1-5; 8 nucleotides agree with TRBD1. The receptor was isolated from a woman in her late teens or twenties in good health and CMV-seronegative. The sample was PBMCs. As DNA, the CDR3 is TGTGCCAGCAGCCAGGACAGGGAGGCAGGGTTGATATATAGCAATCAGCCCCAGCATTTT. It codes for CASSQDREAGLIYSNQPQHF.